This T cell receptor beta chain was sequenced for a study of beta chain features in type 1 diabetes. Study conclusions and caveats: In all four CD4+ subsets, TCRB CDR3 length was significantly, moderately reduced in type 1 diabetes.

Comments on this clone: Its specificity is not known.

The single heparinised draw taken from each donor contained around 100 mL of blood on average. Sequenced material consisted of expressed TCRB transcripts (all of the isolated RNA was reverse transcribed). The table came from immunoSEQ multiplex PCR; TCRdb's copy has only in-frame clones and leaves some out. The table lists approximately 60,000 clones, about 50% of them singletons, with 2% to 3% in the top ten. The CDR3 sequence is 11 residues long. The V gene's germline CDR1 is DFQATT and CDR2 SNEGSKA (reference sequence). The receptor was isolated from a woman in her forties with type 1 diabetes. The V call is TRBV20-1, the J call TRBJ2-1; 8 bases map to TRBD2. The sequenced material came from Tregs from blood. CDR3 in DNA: TGCACCGGGAGGGCGAACAATGAGCAGTTCTTC. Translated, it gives CTGRANNEQFF.